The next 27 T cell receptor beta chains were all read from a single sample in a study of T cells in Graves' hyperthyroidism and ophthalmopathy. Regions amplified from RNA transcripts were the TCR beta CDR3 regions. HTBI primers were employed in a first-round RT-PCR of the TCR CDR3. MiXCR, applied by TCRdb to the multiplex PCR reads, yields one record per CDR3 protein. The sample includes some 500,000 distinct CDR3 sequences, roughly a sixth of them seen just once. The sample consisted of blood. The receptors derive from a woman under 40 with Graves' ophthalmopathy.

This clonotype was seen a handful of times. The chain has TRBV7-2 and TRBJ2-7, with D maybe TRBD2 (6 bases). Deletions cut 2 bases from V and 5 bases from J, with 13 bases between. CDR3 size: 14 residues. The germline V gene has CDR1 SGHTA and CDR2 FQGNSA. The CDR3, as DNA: TGTGCCAGCAGCTTATGGCGGGAAACGGACGAGCAGTACTTC. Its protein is CASSLWRETDEQYF.

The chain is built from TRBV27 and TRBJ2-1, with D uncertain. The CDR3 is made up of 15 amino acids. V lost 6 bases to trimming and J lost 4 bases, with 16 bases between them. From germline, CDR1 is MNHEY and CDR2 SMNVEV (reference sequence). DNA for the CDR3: TGTGCCAGCAGATTCTTCCGGAGTAATTACAATGAGCAGTTCTTC. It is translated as CASRFFRSNYNEQFF.

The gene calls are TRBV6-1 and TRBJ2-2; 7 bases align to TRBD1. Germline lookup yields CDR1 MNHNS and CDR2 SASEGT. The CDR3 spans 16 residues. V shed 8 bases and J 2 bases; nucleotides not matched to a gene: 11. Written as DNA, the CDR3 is TGTGCCAGCCCTGCGTACAGGGGCACCAACACCGGGGAGCTGTTTTTT. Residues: CASPAYRGTNTGELFF.

CDR3 region: CASSERLAGDRRTQYF. CDR3 nucleotides: TGTGCCAGCAGTGAAAGACTAGCGGGAGATAGAAGAACGCAGTATTTT. The V and J genes are TRBV2 and TRBJ2-3; TRBD2 matches at 12 bases. The germline V gene encodes CDR1 SNHLY and CDR2 FYNNEI. This CDR3 has 16 residues. Germline trimming cut 2 bases from V and 9 bases from J; bases unmatched to any gene: 9.

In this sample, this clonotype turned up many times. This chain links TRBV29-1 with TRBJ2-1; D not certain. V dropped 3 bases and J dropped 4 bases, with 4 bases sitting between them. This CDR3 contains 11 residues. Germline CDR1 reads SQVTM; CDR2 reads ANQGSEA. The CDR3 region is CSVDGYNEQFF. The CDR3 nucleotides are TGCAGCGTTGACGGGTACAATGAGCAGTTCTTC.

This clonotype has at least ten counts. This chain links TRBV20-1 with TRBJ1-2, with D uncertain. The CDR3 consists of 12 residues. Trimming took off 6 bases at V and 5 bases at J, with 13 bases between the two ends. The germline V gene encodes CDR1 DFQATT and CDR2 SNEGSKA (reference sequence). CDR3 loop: CSASSGTYGYTF. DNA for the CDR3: TGCAGTGCCTCTAGCGGAACTTATGGCTACACCTTC.

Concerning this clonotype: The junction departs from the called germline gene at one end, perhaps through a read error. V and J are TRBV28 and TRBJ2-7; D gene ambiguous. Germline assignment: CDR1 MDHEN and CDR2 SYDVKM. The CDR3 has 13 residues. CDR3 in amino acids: CATLTPHSYVQYF. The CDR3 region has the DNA TGTGCCACCCTAACACCCCACAGCTACGTGCAGTACTTC.

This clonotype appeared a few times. CDR3 sequence (DNA): TGTGCCAGCAGTTTCCAGGAGGCTGGGGCCAACGTCCTGACTTTC. This encodes CASSFQEAGANVLTF. The chain recombines TRBV28 with TRBJ2-6, with D possibly matching TRBD2 (5 bases). Looked up from germline, CDR1 is MDHEN and CDR2 is SYDVKM. The CDR3 totals 15 residues. V lost 3 bases and J 2 bases, leaving 8 bases between the germline ends.

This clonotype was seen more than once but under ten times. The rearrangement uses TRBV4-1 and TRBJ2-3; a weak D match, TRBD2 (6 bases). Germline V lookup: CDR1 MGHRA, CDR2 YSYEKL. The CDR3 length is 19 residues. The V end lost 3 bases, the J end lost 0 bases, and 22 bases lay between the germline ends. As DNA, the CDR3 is TGCGCCAGCAGCCAGTCCCGACACGGGAGTGTTTCTAGCACAGATACGCAGTATTTT. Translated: CASSQSRHGSVSSTDTQYF.

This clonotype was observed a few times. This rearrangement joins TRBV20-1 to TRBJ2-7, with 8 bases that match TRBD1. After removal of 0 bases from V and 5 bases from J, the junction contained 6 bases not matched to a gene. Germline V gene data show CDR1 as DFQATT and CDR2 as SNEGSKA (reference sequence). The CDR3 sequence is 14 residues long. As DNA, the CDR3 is TGCAGTGCTAGAGACCTTGACAGGGGCAACGAGCAGTACTTC. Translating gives CSARDLDRGNEQYF.

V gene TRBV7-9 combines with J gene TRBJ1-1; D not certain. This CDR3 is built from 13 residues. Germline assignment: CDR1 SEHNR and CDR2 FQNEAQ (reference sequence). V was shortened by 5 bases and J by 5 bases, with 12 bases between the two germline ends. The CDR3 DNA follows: TGTGCCAGCAGCCACAGTGAGTGGACTGAAGCTTTCTTT. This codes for CASSHSEWTEAFF.

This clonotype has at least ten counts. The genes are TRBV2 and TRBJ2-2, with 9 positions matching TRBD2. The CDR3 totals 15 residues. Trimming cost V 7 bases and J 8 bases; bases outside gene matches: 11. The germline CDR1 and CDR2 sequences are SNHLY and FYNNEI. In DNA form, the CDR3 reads TGTGCCAGCACCAAAACGGGGACTAGCCATGGGGAGCTGTTTTTT. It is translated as CASTKTGTSHGELFF.

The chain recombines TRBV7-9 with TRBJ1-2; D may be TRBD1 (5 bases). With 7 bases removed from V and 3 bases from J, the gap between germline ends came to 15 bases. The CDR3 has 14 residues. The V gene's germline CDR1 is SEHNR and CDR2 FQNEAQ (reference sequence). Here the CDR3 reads CASTFSEGYYGYTF. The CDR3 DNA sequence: TGTGCCAGCACCTTCTCAGAGGGGTACTATGGCTACACCTTC.

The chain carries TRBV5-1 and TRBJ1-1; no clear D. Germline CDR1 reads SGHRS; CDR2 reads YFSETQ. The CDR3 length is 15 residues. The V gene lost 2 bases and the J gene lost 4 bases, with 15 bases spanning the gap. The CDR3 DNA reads TGCGCCAGCAGCTTCGGTTCTGGTAGGAGCACTGAAGCTTTCTTT. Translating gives CASSFGSGRSTEAFF.

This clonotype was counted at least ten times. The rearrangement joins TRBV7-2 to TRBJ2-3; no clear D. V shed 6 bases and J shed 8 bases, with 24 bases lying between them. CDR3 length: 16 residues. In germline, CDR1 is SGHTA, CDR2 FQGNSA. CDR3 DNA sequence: TGTGCCAGCAGTGGTGGAGTAGGACCCGTCGTTGGTACGCAGTATTTT. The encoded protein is CASSGGVGPVVGTQYF.

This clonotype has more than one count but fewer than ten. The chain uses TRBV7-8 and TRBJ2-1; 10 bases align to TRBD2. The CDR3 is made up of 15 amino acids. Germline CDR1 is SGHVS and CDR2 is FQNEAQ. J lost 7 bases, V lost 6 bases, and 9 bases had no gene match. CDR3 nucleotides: TGTGCCAGCAGGGTAGCGGGAGGCCGGGGAAATGAGCAGTTCTTC. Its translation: CASRVAGGRGNEQFF. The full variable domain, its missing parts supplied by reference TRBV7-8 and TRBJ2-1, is GAGVSQSPRYKVAKRGQDVALRCDPISGHVSLFWYQQALGQGPEFLTYFQNEAQLDKSGLPSDRFFAERPEGSVSTLKIQRTQQEDSAVYLCASRVAGGRGNEQFFGPGTRLTVL.

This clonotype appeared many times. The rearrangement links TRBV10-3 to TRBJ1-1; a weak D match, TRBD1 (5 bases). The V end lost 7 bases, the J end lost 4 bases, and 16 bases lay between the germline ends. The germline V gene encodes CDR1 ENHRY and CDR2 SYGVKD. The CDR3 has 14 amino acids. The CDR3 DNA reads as TGTGCCATCACCACCTCGACAGATACCACTGAAGCTTTCTTT. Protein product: CAITTSTDTTEAFF.

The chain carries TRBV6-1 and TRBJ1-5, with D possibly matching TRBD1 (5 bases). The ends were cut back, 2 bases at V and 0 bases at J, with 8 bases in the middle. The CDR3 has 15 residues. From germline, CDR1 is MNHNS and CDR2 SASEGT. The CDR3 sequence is CASSETGYSNQPQHF. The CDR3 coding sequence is TGTGCCAGCAGTGAAACAGGTTATAGCAATCAGCCCCAGCATTTT.

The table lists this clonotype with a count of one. The CDR3 loop is CASSPWRGTDTQYF. The CDR3 nucleotides are TGTGCCAGCAGCCCCTGGCGGGGCACAGATACGCAGTATTTT. The V call is TRBV28, the J call TRBJ2-3; TRBD2 is a possible D gene (5 bases). There are 14 residues in the CDR3. Germline values: CDR1 MDHEN, CDR2 SYDVKM. The V and J ends lost 6 bases and 1 base respectively, with 11 bases between them.

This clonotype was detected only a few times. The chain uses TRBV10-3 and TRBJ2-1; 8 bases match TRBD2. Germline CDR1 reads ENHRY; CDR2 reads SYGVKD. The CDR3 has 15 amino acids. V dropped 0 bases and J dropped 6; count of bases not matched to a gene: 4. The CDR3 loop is CAISESDGRANEQFF. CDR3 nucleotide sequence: TGTGCCATCAGTGAGTCAGACGGGAGGGCCAATGAGCAGTTCTTC.

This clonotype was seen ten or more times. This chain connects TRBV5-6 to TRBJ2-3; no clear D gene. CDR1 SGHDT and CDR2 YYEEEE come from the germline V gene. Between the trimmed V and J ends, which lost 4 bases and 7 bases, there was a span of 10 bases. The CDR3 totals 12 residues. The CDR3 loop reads CASSTLDHTQYF. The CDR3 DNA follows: TGTGCCAGCAGCACCTTAGACCATACGCAGTATTTT. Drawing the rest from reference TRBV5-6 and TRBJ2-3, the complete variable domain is DAGVTQSPTHLIKTRGQQVTLRCSPKSGHDTVSWYQQALGQGPQFIFQYYEEEERQRGNFPDRFSGHQFPNYSSELNVNALLLGDSALYLCASSTLDHTQYFGPGTRLTVL.

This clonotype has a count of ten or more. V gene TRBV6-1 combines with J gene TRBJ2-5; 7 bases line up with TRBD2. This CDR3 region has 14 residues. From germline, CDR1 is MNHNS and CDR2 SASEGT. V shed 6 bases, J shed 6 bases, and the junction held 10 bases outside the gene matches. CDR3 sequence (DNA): TGTGCCAGCAGGAAAGCGGGAAGGTTGAAGACCCAGTACTTC. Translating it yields CASRKAGRLKTQYF.

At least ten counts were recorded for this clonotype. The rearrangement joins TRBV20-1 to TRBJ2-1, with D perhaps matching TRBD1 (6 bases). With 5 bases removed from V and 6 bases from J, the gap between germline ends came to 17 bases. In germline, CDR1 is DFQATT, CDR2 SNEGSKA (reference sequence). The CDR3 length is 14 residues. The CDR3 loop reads CSASRTFRGNEQFF. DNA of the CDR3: TGCAGTGCTTCCCGGACATTCAGGGGCAATGAGCAGTTCTTC.

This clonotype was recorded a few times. The CDR3 spells CASSLWDTRAKNIQYF. For the CDR3, the DNA is TGTGCCAGCAGTTTATGGGACACCCGAGCCAAAAACATTCAGTACTTC. The rearrangement links TRBV28 to TRBJ2-4; a possible D gene is TRBD1 (5 bases). This CDR3 has 16 residues. In germline, CDR1 is MDHEN, CDR2 SYDVKM. Trimming cost V 0 bases and J 0 bases, with 9 bases left between them.

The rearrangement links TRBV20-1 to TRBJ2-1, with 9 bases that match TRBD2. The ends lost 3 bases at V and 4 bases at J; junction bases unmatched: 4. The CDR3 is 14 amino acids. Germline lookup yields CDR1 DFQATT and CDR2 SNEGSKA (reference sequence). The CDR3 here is CSASLTSGYNEQFF. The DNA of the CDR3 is TGCAGTGCTAGCCTGACTAGCGGATACAATGAGCAGTTCTTC.

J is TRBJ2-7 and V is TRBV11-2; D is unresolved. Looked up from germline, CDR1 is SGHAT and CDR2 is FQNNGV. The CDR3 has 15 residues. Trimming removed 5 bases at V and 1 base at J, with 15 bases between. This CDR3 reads CASSQLARSSYEQYF. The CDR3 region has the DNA TGTGCCAGCAGCCAACTGGCCCGAAGTTCCTACGAGCAGTACTTC.

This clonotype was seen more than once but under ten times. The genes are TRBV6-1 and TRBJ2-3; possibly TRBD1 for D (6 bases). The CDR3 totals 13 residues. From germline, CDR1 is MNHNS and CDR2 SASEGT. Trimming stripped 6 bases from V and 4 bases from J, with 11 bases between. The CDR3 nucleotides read TGTGCCAGCAGAACAGGGTTTGCAGATACGCAGTATTTT. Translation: CASRTGFADTQYF.